The rows below give T cell receptor beta chains drawn from one sample of a study of spatial heterogeneity in lung cancer. TCRdb re-called the 5' RACE reads through MiXCR, storing one row per CDR3 protein. This table holds approximately 11,000 distinct CDR3 sequences, 15% to 20% found once. The specimen was PBMCs, collected at surgery. The source of these receptors is a male donor with early-stage non-small cell lung cancer. Both conserved end residues are part of each CDR3. The D gene is left open where the match is weak. Rows may omit the clone size; those that give it use once, few, many or a size class.

j_call	v_call	d_call	clone_size	cdr3_aa	cdr3_nt
TRBJ1-1	TRBV3-1	.	many	CASSQDILTEAFF	TGTGCCAGCAGCCAAGATATCCTCACTGAAGCTTTCTTT
TRBJ2-3	TRBV28	TRBD2	few	CASRARTSVADTQYF	TGTGCCAGCAGAGCGAGGACTAGCGTGGCGGATACGCAGTATTTT
TRBJ1-3	TRBV5-1	.	.	CASSLASTGSGNTIYF	TGCGCCAGCAGCTTGGCCTCGACAGGTTCTGGAAACACCATATATTTT
TRBJ1-1	TRBV15	.	.	CATTLTENTEAFF	TGTGCCACCACCTTGACAGAAAACACTGAAGCTTTCTTT
TRBJ1-2	TRBV7-6	.	many	CASSPTQANYGYTF	TGTGCCAGCAGCCCGACCCAGGCTAACTATGGCTACACCTTC
TRBJ1-3	TRBV5-1	.	.	CASSLEDRRSGNTIYF	TGCGCCAGCAGCTTGGAGGACCGCCGCTCTGGAAACACCATATATTTT
TRBJ1-5	TRBV20-1	.	few	CSAKVGAGHQPQHF	TGCAGTGCTAAAGTGGGGGCAGGGCATCAGCCCCAACATTTT
TRBJ2-3	TRBV4-2	.	medium-sized	CASSQDEGLRLDTQYF	TGTGCCAGCAGCCAAGATGAGGGACTTCGGCTGGATACGCAGTATTTT
TRBJ1-2	TRBV2	.	few	CASDQGLNYGYTF	TGTGCCAGCGATCAGGGGCTGAACTATGGCTACACCTTC
TRBJ2-1	TRBV4-1	.	.	CASSVDYNAYNEQFF	TGCGCCAGCAGCGTAGACTATAACGCCTACAATGAGCAGTTCTTC
TRBJ1-1	TRBV18	.	many	CASSPTGMNTEAFF	TGTGCCAGCTCACCTACAGGTATGAACACTGAAGCTTTCTTT
TRBJ2-3	TRBV15	.	.	CATSRDRVDREGRTQYF	TGTGCCACCAGCAGAGATCGGGTTGACAGGGAGGGGAGAACGCAGTATTTT
TRBJ2-1	TRBV27	TRBD2	few	CASSWRGRAVDEQFF	TGTGCCAGCAGTTGGCGCGGGAGGGCCGTGGATGAGCAGTTCTTC
TRBJ1-5	TRBV7-9	.	many	CASSFEAQGSQHF	TGTGCCAGCAGCTTCGAGGCGCAGGGCTCTCAGCATTTT
TRBJ2-3	TRBV6-5	TRBD2	few	CASSLAGETDTQYF	TGTGCCAGCAGTTTAGCGGGAGAAACAGATACGCAGTATTTT
TRBJ2-3	TRBV20-1	.	medium-sized	CSARDGAGSTDTQYF	TGCAGTGCTAGAGATGGGGCCGGTAGCACAGATACGCAGTATTTT
TRBJ2-3	TRBV3-1	TRBD2	.	CASSPRLAGGADTQYF	TGTGCCAGCAGCCCTCGACTAGCGGGAGGAGCAGATACGCAGTATTTT
TRBJ2-1	TRBV7-9	TRBD2	few	CASSHGLAGGRNNEQFF	TGTGCCAGCAGCCATGGACTAGCGGGAGGGCGCAACAATGAGCAGTTCTTC
TRBJ2-2	TRBV11-2	.	few	CASSLVRATGELFF	TGTGCCAGCAGCTTAGTGAGGGCCACCGGGGAGCTGTTTTTT
TRBJ2-7	TRBV2	.	many	CACTGTAYYEQYF	TGTGCCTGCACCGGGACCGCTTACTACGAGCAGTACTTC
TRBJ2-5	TRBV10-3	.	many	CAISEFKASQETQYF	TGTGCCATCAGTGAATTTAAAGCGTCTCAAGAGACCCAGTACTTC
TRBJ2-1	TRBV2	.	once	CASSAYNEQFF	TGTGCCAGCAGTGCCTACAATGAGCAGTTCTTC
TRBJ2-1	TRBV24-1	TRBD2	medium-sized	CATGTSGSNEQFF	TGTGCCACCGGGACTAGCGGGAGTAATGAGCAGTTCTTC
TRBJ2-7	TRBV12-5	.	few	CASTFSYEQYF	TGTGCTAGTACCTTTTCCTACGAGCAGTACTTC
TRBJ2-5	TRBV11-2	.	many	CASSLVLGGPGETQYF	TGTGCCAGCAGCTTAGTCTTGGGGGGGCCCGGAGAGACCCAGTACTTC
TRBJ1-5	TRBV20-1	TRBD1	few	CSAWDRERDSNQPQHF	TGCAGTGCGTGGGACAGGGAGAGGGATAGCAATCAGCCCCAGCATTTT
TRBJ1-2	TRBV7-2	.	.	CASSSRSRGNYGYTF	TGTGCCAGCAGCAGCAGGTCGCGGGGCAACTATGGCTACACCTTC
TRBJ1-2	TRBV28	.	few	CATRTFNYGYTF	TGTGCCACCAGGACGTTTAACTATGGCTACACCTTC
TRBJ1-1	TRBV5-1	.	.	CASSSTTRGGWNTEAFF	TGCGCCAGCAGCTCCACGACCAGGGGTGGATGGAACACTGAAGCTTTCTTT
TRBJ2-1	TRBV11-2	TRBD2	many	CASSLGVGRADEQFF	TGTGCCAGCAGCTTAGGTGTCGGGAGGGCCGATGAGCAGTTCTTC
TRBJ2-2	TRBV18	.	few	CASSPGTLLTGELFF	TGTGCCAGCTCACCCGGGACCTTGCTCACCGGGGAGCTGTTTTTT
TRBJ2-7	TRBV10-2	.	few	CASSLDRWRGEQYF	TGCGCCAGCAGTCTGGATAGGTGGAGGGGCGAGCAGTACTTC
TRBJ2-1	TRBV19	TRBD2	few	CATQTKASGPWGNEQFF	TGTGCCACCCAAACCAAGGCTAGCGGACCATGGGGAAATGAGCAGTTCTTC
TRBJ2-1	TRBV28	TRBD2	.	CASSFSGTYNEQFF	TGTGCCAGCAGTTTCAGCGGGACCTACAATGAGCAGTTCTTC
TRBJ2-1	TRBV20-1	.	many	CSARPGGRSYNEQFF	TGCAGTGCTAGACCGGGCGGCCGCTCCTACAATGAGCAGTTCTTC
TRBJ2-1	TRBV5-5	TRBD2	few	CASSLVLATYNEQFF	TGTGCCAGCAGCTTGGTACTAGCGACCTACAATGAGCAGTTCTTC
TRBJ2-3	TRBV6-5	.	.	CASSTNRDTFTDTQYF	TGTGCCAGCAGTACGAACCGGGACACCTTCACAGATACGCAGTATTTT
TRBJ2-5	TRBV7-9	TRBD2	.	CASSPRGLGLAAGETQYF	TGTGCCAGCAGCCCTAGGGGTCTTGGACTAGCGGCTGGAGAGACCCAGTACTTC
TRBJ1-2	TRBV18	.	many	CASSPQGDNYGYTF	TGTGCCAGCTCACCGCAGGGAGATAACTATGGCTACACCTTC
TRBJ1-1	TRBV28	.	few	CASSFGGVTEAFF	TGTGCCAGCAGTTTTGGAGGGGTCACTGAAGCTTTCTTT
TRBJ2-2	TRBV20-1	.	many	CSAAGRQGSYTGELFF	TGCAGTGCGGCGGGGCGGCAAGGCTCTTACACCGGGGAGCTGTTTTTT